This T cell receptor beta chain came from a study of cytomegalovirus exposure and HLA in healthy donors. Study results and caveats: One cluster of highly shared sequence variants probably arose as a sequencing artifact. In a later analysis, V- and J-gene trimming of beta chains associated with a DCLRE1C missense variant, replicated independently. TCR beta sequences reportedly predicted most subjects' HLA-A and HLA-B alleles accurately. In a later analysis, specific HLA alleles were associated with 16,000 or so TCR beta sequences at a 0.05 false discovery rate.

PCR primers comprised 60 Vbeta and 13 Jbeta primers. Some clones are missing from TCRdb's copy, which holds only in-frame ones; the method was immunoSEQ multiplex PCR. This sample has 150,000 to 200,000 clones; roughly 78% occur once, and the top ten carry less than 15%. Remarks on this clone: Antigen unknown.

Sequenced material: PBMCs. The TCR comes from a woman between 45 and 60 years old in good health and CMV-seropositive.

CDR3 in DNA: TGTGCTAGTGGTTTAGGCCAGACTAATAATTCACCCCTCCACTTT. Translation: CASGLGQTNNSPLHF. The rearrangement uses TRBV12-5 and TRBJ1-6; D remains ambiguous. V was shortened by 3 bases and J by 5 bases, with 11 bases between the two germline ends. CDR3 length equals 15 residues. Germline CDR1 and CDR2: LGHNT and FRNRAP.